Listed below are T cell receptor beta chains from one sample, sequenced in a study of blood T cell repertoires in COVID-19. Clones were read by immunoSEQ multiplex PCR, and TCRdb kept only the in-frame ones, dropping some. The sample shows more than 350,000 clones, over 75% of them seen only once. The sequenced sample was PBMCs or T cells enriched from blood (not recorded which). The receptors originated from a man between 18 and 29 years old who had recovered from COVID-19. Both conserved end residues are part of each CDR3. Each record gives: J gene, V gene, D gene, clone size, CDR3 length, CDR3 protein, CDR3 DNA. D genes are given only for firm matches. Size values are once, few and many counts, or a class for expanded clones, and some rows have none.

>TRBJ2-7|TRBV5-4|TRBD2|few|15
CASSSRSGSRSEQYF
TGTGCCAGCAGCTCCCGTAGCGGGAGCAGGAGCGAGCAGTACTTC
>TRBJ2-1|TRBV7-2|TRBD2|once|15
CASSFQTSGSHEQFF
TGTGCCAGCAGCTTCCAGACTAGCGGGAGCCATGAGCAGTTCTTC
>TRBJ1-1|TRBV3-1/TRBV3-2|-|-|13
CASSQDGRTEAFF
TGTGCCAGCAGCCAAGATGGCCGCACTGAAGCTTTCTTT
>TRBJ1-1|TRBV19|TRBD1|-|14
CASTLTGGNTEAFF
TGTGCCAGTACCCTGACAGGGGGCAACACTGAAGCTTTCTTT
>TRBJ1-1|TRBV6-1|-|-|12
CASSEAGREAFF
TGTGCCAGCAGTGAAGCGGGCCGTGAAGCTTTCTTT
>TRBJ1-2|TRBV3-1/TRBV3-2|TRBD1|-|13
CASSQGRGVGYTF
TGTGCCAGCAGCCAAGGCAGGGGGGTTGGCTACACCTTC
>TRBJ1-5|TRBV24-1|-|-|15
CATSGGQSGNQPQHF
TGTGCCACCAGTGGCGGACAGTCTGGCAATCAGCCCCAGCATTTT
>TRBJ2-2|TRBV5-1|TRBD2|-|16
CASSYEGLAATGELFF
TGCGCCAGCAGCTACGAGGGACTAGCGGCCACCGGGGAGCTGTTTTTT
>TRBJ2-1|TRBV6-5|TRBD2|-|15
CASSTGLGESDEQFF
TGTGCCAGCAGTACTGGACTAGGCGAAAGTGATGAGCAGTTCTTC
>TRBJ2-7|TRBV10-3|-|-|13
CATLLVPGYEQYF
TGTGCCACCCTTTTGGTTCCAGGGTACGAGCAGTACTTC
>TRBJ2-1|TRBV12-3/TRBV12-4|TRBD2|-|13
CASRGGTTYEQFF
TGTGCCAGCAGGGGGGGGACTACCTATGAGCAGTTCTTC
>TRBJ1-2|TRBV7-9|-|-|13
CASSYAERYGYTF
TGTGCCAGCAGCTATGCTGAGAGGTATGGCTACACCTTC
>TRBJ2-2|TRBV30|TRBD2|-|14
CAWVSGLAAGELFF
TGTGCCTGGGTCTCGGGACTAGCGGCCGGGGAGCTGTTTTTT
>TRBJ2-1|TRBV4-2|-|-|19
CASSQDWGPTLFPYNEQFF
TGTGCCAGCAGCCAAGATTGGGGCCCCACCCTCTTCCCCTACAATGAGCAGTTCTTC
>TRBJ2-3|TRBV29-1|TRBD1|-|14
CSVGTRGRTDTQYF
TGCAGCGTTGGTACGAGGGGGCGAACAGATACGCAGTATTTT
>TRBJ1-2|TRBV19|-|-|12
CASNWAGDGYTF
TGTGCCAGTAATTGGGCAGGGGATGGCTACACCTTC
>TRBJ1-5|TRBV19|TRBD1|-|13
CASSTQGDQPQHF
TGTGCCAGTAGTACCCAGGGGGATCAGCCCCAGCATTTT
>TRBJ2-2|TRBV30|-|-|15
CAWNMGRGNTGELFF
TGTGCCTGGAATATGGGGCGGGGGAACACCGGGGAGCTGTTTTTT
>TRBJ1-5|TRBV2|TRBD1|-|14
CASREGQIHQPQHF
TGTGCCAGCAGGGAGGGACAGATCCATCAGCCCCAGCATTTT
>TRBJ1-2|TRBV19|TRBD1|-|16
CASSWRQGARGYGYTF
TGTGCCAGTAGTTGGAGACAGGGGGCGAGAGGCTATGGCTACACCTTC
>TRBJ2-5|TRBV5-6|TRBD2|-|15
CASNRAGGLRETQYF
TGTGCCAGCAACAGAGCGGGGGGCCTAAGGGAGACCCAGTACTTC
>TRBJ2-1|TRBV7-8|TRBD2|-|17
CASSPLLAGAGYNEQFF
TGTGCCAGCAGCCCTCTTTTAGCGGGAGCCGGCTACAATGAGCAGTTCTTC
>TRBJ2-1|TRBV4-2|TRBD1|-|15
CASSDRDRTHNEQFF
TGTGCCAGCAGCGACCGGGACAGGACTCACAATGAGCAGTTCTTC
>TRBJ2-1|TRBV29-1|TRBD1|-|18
CSVVGARGRVERDNEQFF
TGCAGCGTTGTCGGGGCCAGGGGGCGAGTCGAACGTGACAATGAGCAGTTCTTC
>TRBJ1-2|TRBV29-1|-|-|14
CSALMGGRYYGYTF
TGCAGCGCCCTAATGGGGGGGCGTTACTATGGCTACACCTTC
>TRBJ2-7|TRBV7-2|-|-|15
CASSLVQGGHYEQYF
TGTGCCAGCAGCTTAGTTCAGGGTGGCCACTACGAGCAGTACTTC
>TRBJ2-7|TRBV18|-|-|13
CASSPINPYEQYF
TGTGCCAGCTCACCAATTAATCCCTACGAGCAGTACTTC
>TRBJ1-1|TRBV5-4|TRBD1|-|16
CASSAPGQLMNTEAFF
TGTGCCAGCAGCGCTCCGGGACAGCTGATGAACACTGAAGCTTTCTTT